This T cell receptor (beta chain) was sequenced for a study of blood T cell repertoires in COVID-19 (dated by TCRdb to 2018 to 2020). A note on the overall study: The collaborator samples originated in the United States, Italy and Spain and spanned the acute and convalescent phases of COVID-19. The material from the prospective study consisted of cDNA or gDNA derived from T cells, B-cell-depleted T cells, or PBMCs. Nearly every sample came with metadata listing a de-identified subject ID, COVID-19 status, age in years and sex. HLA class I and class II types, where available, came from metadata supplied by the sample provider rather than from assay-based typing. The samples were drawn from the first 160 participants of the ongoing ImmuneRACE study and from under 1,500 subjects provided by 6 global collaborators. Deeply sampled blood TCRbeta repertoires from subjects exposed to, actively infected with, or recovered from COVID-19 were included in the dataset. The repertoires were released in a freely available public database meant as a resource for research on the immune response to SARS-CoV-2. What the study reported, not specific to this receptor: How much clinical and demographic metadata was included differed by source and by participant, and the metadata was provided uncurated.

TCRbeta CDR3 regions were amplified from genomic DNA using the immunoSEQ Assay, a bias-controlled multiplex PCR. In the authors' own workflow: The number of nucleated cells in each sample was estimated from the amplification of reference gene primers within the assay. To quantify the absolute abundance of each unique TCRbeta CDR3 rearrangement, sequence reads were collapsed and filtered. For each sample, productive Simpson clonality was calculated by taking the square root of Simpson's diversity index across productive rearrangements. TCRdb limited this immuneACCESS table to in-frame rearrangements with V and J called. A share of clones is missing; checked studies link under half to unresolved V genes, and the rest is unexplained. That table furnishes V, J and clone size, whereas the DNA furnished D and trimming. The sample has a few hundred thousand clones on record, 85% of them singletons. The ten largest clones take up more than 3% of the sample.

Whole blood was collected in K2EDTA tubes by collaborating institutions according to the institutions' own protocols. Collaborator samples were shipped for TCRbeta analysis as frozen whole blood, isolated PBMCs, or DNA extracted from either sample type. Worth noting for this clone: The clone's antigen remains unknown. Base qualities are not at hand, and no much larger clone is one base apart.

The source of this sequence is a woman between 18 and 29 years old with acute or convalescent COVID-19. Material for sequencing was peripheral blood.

The DNA is TGTGCCAGCAGCCCCCTGGGACAGGGATCCTACGAGCAGTACTTC. This translates into CASSPLGQGSYEQYF. The chain joins TRBV11-2 to TRBJ2-7, and 9 bases in between align with TRBD1. CDR3 length: 15 amino acids, cysteine to phenylalanine. Only CDR3 DNA is held: 45 bases, read in frame from base 1. Looking up the germline V gene yields CDR1 SGHAT and CDR2 FQNNGV. The germline V end is reduced by 5 bases and the J end by 1 base; junction bases left unmatched: 6.